These 23 T cell receptor beta chains came from one sample sequenced in a study of blood T cell repertoires in COVID-19. TCRdb keeps only in-frame clones here, not all; method: immunoSEQ multiplex PCR. The table includes 75,000 to 90,000 clones, around four fifths detected once. The source material was peripheral blood. All receptors come from a man older than 75 with active or convalescent COVID-19.

This CDR3 is CASSDLGRLTDTQYF. The CDR3 region has the DNA TGTGCCAGCAGTGATTTGGGGCGCCTCACAGATACGCAGTATTTT. The chain recombines TRBV6-1 with TRBJ2-3; possible D gene TRBD1, 5 bases. Between the trimmed V and J ends, which lost 3 bases and 2 bases, there was a span of 12 bases. The CDR3 consists of 15 residues. The germline V gene encodes CDR1 MNHNS and CDR2 SASEGT.

This chain uses TRBV30 with TRBJ1-1, with D possibly TRBD1 on 6 matching bases. The V end lost 4 bases, the J end lost 1 base, and 10 bases lay between the germline ends. The CDR3 has 13 residues. The germline gives CDR1 GTSNPN, CDR2 SVGIG (reference sequence). The CDR3 loop reads CAWTGTPNTEAFF. The CDR3 DNA reads as TGTGCCTGGACGGGGACACCGAACACTGAAGCTTTCTTT.

The V gene is TRBV2, the J gene TRBJ1-4; D is unclear. Deletions cut 4 bases from V and 0 bases from J, with 6 bases between. Germline V gene sequence: CDR1 SNHLY, CDR2 FYNNEI. This CDR3 region has 14 residues. The CDR3 DNA is TGTGCCAGCAGTGGATTAGCAACTAATGAAAAACTGTTTTTT. This translates into CASSGLATNEKLFF.

The V gene is TRBV3-1 (or the pseudogene TRBV3-2), the J gene TRBJ2-5; 10 nucleotides agree with TRBD1. This CDR3 comprises 17 residues. With V trimmed by 5 bases and J by 5 bases, 14 bases remained unmatched. Germline V gene data show CDR1 as LGHDT and CDR2 as YNNKEL (reference sequence). CDR3: CASSEGDRGHLGETQYF. CDR3 bases: TGTGCCAGCAGCGAAGGGGACAGGGGCCATCTCGGGGAGACCCAGTACTTC.

The V call is TRBV10-3, the J call TRBJ1-1, with TRBD1 matching over 9 bases. Germline loops: CDR1 ENHRY, CDR2 SYGVKD. With 9 bases clipped from V and 1 base from J, the junction kept 3 bases outside the gene matches. The CDR3 totals 13 residues. This CDR3 is CAIGDRENTEAFF. CDR3 coding DNA: TGTGCCATTGGGGACAGGGAGAACACTGAAGCTTTCTTT.

V is TRBV3-1 (or the pseudogene TRBV3-2) and J is TRBJ2-5, with 9 positions matching TRBD2. CDR3 length equals 16 residues. The V segment lost 0 bases and the J segment 2 bases; nucleotides outside the gene matches: 4. CDR1 and CDR2 (germline): LGHDT, YNNKEL (reference sequence). The CDR3 DNA reads TGTGCCAGCAGCCAAGAAAGACTAGCGGCACAAGAGACCCAGTACTTC. This codes for CASSQERLAAQETQYF.

This clone was seen a single time. The gene calls are TRBV11-2 and TRBJ2-2, with 12 positions matching TRBD2. The CDR3 consists of 18 residues. V lost 1 base to trimming and J lost 7 bases; unmatched junction nucleotides: 10. Germline V lookup: CDR1 SGHAT, CDR2 FQNNGV. In nucleotides, the CDR3 is TGTGCCAGCAGCTTAGTAGCTAGCGGGGGGGCCCACGACGGGGAGCTGTTTTTT. Translating gives CASSLVASGGAHDGELFF.

The chain uses TRBV6-5 and TRBJ1-1; no definite D call. The CDR3 has 14 amino acids. Germline CDR1 MNHEY, CDR2 SVGAGI. Trimming took 4 bases from V and 6 from J, leaving 15 bases between them. The CDR3 sequence: CASSWRDTASEAFF. As DNA, the CDR3 is TGTGCCAGCAGTTGGAGGGATACGGCTTCTGAAGCTTTCTTT.

This clone was recorded only once. This chain uses TRBV6-6 with TRBJ2-6, with TRBD1 identical over 8 bases. The CDR3 runs 15 residues. Germline lookup yields CDR1 MNHNY and CDR2 SVGAGI (reference sequence). V shed 5 bases, J shed 4 bases, and the junction held 4 bases outside the gene matches. DNA of the CDR3: TGTGCCAGCAGTATCAGGGGGCCCGGGGCCAACGTCCTGACTTTC. Amino acid sequence: CASSIRGPGANVLTF.

The CDR3 DNA is TGTGCCAGCAGCCGGACAGGGGCCGAGGTGGCACCCCTCCACTTT. Translation: CASSRTGAEVAPLHF. The V and J genes are TRBV11-2 and TRBJ1-6, with TRBD1 matching over 9 bases. CDR1 is SGHAT, CDR2 FQNNGV, per germline. Trimming removed 5 bases from V and 11 bases from J; junction bases left unmatched: 10. The CDR3 extends over 15 amino acids.

There are a few counts of this clone. The V gene is TRBV7-2, the J gene TRBJ2-7; 10 bases match TRBD2. Germline V gene sequence: CDR1 SGHTA, CDR2 FQGNSA. Trimming cost V 2 bases and J 2 bases; bases outside gene matches: 3. This CDR3 has 15 residues. The CDR3 DNA reads TGTGCCAGCAGCTTAAGAACTAGCGGGGCCTACGAGCAGTACGTC. This gives the protein CASSLRTSGAYEQYV.

The chain carries TRBV11-2 and TRBJ2-2, with D possibly matching TRBD2 (7 bases). Trimming cost V 3 bases and J 5 bases, with 16 bases left between them. The V gene's germline CDR1 is SGHAT and CDR2 FQNNGV. The CDR3 sequence is 16 residues long. The CDR3 loop reads CASSFGRGARTGELFF. In DNA, the CDR3 is TGTGCCAGCAGCTTTGGTCGGGGGGCGCGAACCGGGGAGCTGTTTTTT.

This clone has just one count. The chain combines TRBV18 with TRBJ1-3; 7 nucleotides align to TRBD1. The V and J ends lost 0 bases and 2 bases, in that order; junction bases with no gene match: 1. Per germline, CDR1 KGHSH and CDR2 LQKENI. This CDR3 contains 15 residues. CDR3 DNA sequence: TGTGCCAGCTCACCACCGACAGGGACTGGAAACACCATATATTTT. The encoded protein is CASSPPTGTGNTIYF. Complete variable domain (other parts from reference TRBV18 and TRBJ1-3): NAGVMQNPRHLVRRRGQEARLRCSPMKGHSHVYWYRQLPEEGLKFMVYLQKENIIDESGMPKERFSAEFPKEGPSILRIQQVVRGDSAAYFCASSPPTGTGNTIYFGEGSWLTVV.

This sequence joins TRBV5-1 and TRBJ2-3; the D is unclear. With 0 bases removed from V and 0 bases from J, the gap between germline ends came to 8 bases. The CDR3 is made up of 15 amino acids. Looked up from germline, CDR1 is SGHRS and CDR2 is YFSETQ. Written as DNA, the CDR3 is TGCGCCAGCAGCTTGGTGCCGGGTAGCACAGATACGCAGTATTTT. Translation gives CASSLVPGSTDTQYF.

The rearrangement links TRBV4-1 to TRBJ2-3; 7 nucleotides line up with TRBD2. The CDR3 consists of 14 residues. Losses at the gene ends were 4 bases for V and 2 bases for J; bases not matched to a gene: 3. Germline V lookup: CDR1 MGHRA, CDR2 YSYEKL. The CDR3 DNA sequence: TGCGCCAGCAGCCCAGCGGGGTACACAGATACGCAGTATTTT. It yields the protein CASSPAGYTDTQYF.

A remark on this clone: Compared with germline, one end of the junction differs, possibly owing to a read error. The chain joins TRBV7-7 to TRBJ2-5; 7 nucleotides match TRBD2. CDR3 length: 15 amino acids. The V gene's germline CDR1 is SSHAT and CDR2 FNYEAQ (reference sequence). Here the CDR3 reads CASSPGGTRQETQYF. CDR3 sequence (DNA): TGTGCTAGCAGCCCCGGGGGGACCCGTCAAGAGACCCAGTACTTC. The complete variable domain, with remaining parts taken from reference TRBV7-7 and TRBJ2-5, reads GAGVSQSPRYKVTKRGQDVTLRCDPISSHATLYWYQQALGQGPEFLTYFNYEAQPDKSGLPSDRFSAERPEGSISTLTIQRTEQRDSAMYRCASSPGGTRQETQYFGPGTRLLVL.

V gene TRBV19 combines with J gene TRBJ1-1, with 12 bases lining up with TRBD1. The CDR3 contains 17 residues. V was clipped by 4 bases and J by 4 bases; unmatched bases: 10. Looked up from germline, CDR1 is LNHDA and CDR2 is SQIVND (reference sequence). In DNA, the CDR3 is TGTGCCAGTAGTACCCCCGGGACAGGGGGCGCCGGCACTGAAGCTTTCTTT. This translates into CASSTPGTGGAGTEAFF.

The chain links TRBV19 to TRBJ1-1; D gene ambiguous. V lost 4 bases and J lost 3, with 9 bases in between. The CDR3 has 13 amino acids. Looked up from germline, CDR1 is LNHDA and CDR2 is SQIVND (reference sequence). The CDR3 spells CASSRTGDTEAFF. CDR3 nucleotide sequence: TGTGCCAGTAGTAGGACGGGAGACACTGAAGCTTTCTTT.

The rearrangement uses TRBV6-5 and TRBJ1-1; no clear D. V lost 2 bases to trimming and J lost 6 bases, with 10 bases between them. The CDR3 sequence is 13 residues long. CDR1 is MNHEY and CDR2 is SVGAGI in the germline V gene. CDR3 nucleotides: TGTGCCAGCAGTTACCTTCGTCGCGCTGAAGCTTTCTTT. Protein sequence: CASSYLRRAEAFF.

The gene calls are TRBV5-6 and TRBJ1-1; D uncertain. V was trimmed by 2 bases and J by 4 bases, leaving 9 bases between them. This CDR3 has 13 residues. Germline V gene data show CDR1 as SGHDT and CDR2 as YYEEEE. In DNA form, the CDR3 reads TGTGCCAGCAGCTTCCTCCGGGGCACTGAAGCTTTCTTT. This codes for CASSFLRGTEAFF.

CDR3 loop: CASSLGSGINEQFF. The CDR3 DNA reads TGTGCCAGCAGCTTAGGGTCGGGAATCAATGAGCAGTTCTTC. This chain joins TRBV11-3 and TRBJ2-1; D may be TRBD2 (5 bases). CDR1 is SGHNT, CDR2 YENEEA, per germline. The CDR3 has 14 residues. Trimming removed 1 base from V and 6 bases from J, with 10 bases in between.

This chain connects TRBV28 to TRBJ2-1, with TRBD2 matching over 7 bases. With V trimmed by 8 bases and J by 1 base, 8 bases remained unmatched. The germline CDR1 and CDR2 sequences are MDHEN and SYDVKM. CDR3 size: 15 residues. The CDR3 protein is CASFRWGGSYNEQFF. The CDR3 DNA follows: TGTGCCAGCTTTAGGTGGGGAGGGTCCTACAATGAGCAGTTCTTC. The full variable domain, with the rest looked up from reference TRBV28 and TRBJ2-1, is DVKVTQSSRYLVKRTGEKVFLECVQDMDHENMFWYRQDPGLGLRLIYFSYDVKMKEKGDIPEGYSVSREKKERFSLILESASTNQTSMYLCASFRWGGSYNEQFFGPGTRLTVL.

The gene calls are TRBV7-2 and TRBJ2-5; D is unclear. The CDR3 length is 11 residues. V was shortened by 7 bases and J by 5 bases, with 8 bases between the two germline ends. Germline V lookup: CDR1 SGHTA, CDR2 FQGNSA. The CDR3 DNA follows: TGTGCCAGCACCCGCCGGGAGACCCAGTACTTC. Its translation: CASTRRETQYF. The full variable domain, its missing parts supplied by reference TRBV7-2 and TRBJ2-5, is GAGVSQSPSNKVTEKGKDVELRCDPISGHTALYWYRQSLGQGLEFLIYFQGNSAPDKSGLPSDRFSAERTGGSVSTLTIQRTQQEDSAVYLCASTRRETQYFGPGTRLLVL.